This T cell receptor (beta chain) was retrieved from a study of T cell responses to AZD1222 COVID-19 vaccine. General study points: Donors in the cohort were predominantly white British and more often female, and clonal diversity was possibly underestimated.

The protocol was immunoSEQ multiplex PCR, while the TCRdb copy is restricted to in-frame clones and leaves out a portion. The sample holds more than 110,000 clones; 88% are singletons and the top ten take approximately 3.7%. A remark on this clone: Its antigen is unknown.

Between the trimmed V and J ends, which lost 3 bases and 8 bases, there was a span of 10 bases. The CDR3 is made up of 11 amino acids. Germline values: CDR1 GTSNPN, CDR2 SVGIG (reference sequence). The sequence derives from an adult in good health. The rearrangement links TRBV30 to TRBJ1-2; D gene uncertain. Material: peripheral blood, obtained on day 0 of AZD1222 vaccination. The CDR3 region is CAWRRSGGYTF. CDR3 DNA sequence: TGTGCCTGGAGGCGCTCGGGAGGCTACACCTTC.